This TCR beta chain came from a study of blood T cell repertoires in COVID-19. Between the trimmed V and J ends, which lost 2 bases and 6 bases, there was a span of 8 bases. Germline V gene data show CDR1 as GTSNPN and CDR2 as SVGIG (reference sequence). This CDR3 is built from 11 residues. Method: immunoSEQ multiplex PCR; TCRdb's copy keeps in-frame clones and lacks some. Of tens of thousands of clones detected, 85% appear once; the ten largest clones hold 35% to 45%. V and J are TRBV30 and TRBJ2-7; D unresolved. The TCR originated in a man older than 75 with acute or convalescent COVID-19. Sequencing was carried out using peripheral blood. CDR3 sequence (DNA): TGTGCCTGGAGTAATTTATCCGAGCAGTACTTC. Translating it yields CAWSNLSEQYF.